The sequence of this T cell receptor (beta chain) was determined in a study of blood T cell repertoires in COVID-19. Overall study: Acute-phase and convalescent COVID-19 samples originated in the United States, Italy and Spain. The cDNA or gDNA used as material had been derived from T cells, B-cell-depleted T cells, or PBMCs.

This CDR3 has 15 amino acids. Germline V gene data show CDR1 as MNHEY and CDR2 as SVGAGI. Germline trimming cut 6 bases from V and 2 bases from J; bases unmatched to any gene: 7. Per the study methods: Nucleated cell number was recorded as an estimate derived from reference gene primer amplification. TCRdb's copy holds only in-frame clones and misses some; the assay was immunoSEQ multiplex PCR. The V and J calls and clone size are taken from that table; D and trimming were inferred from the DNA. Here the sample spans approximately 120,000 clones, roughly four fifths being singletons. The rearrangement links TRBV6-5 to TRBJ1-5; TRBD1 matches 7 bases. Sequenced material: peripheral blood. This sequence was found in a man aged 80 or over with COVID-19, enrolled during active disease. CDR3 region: CASRGTDRGNQPQHF. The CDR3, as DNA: TGTGCCAGCAGAGGGACAGATAGGGGCAATCAGCCCCAGCATTTT.